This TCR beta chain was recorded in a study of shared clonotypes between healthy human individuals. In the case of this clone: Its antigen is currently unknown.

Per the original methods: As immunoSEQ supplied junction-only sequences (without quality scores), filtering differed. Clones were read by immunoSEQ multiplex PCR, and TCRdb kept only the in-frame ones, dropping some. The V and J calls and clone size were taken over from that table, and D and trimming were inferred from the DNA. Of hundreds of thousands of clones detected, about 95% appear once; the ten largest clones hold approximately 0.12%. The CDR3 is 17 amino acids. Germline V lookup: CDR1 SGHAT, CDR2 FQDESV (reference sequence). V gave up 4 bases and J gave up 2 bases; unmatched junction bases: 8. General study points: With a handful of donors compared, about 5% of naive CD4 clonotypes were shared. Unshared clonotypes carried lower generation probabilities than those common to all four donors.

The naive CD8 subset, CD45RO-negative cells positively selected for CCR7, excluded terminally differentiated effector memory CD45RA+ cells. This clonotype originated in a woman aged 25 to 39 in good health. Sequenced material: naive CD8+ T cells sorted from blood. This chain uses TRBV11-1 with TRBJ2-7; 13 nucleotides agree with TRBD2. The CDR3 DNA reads TGTGCCAGCAGCTCCCTCAGGACTAGCGGGAGTACCTACGAGCAGTACTTC. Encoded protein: CASSSLRTSGSTYEQYF.